In this sample, the clone carrying this T cell receptor (beta chain) turned up once. Its antigen is currently unknown. The data were taken from a study of CD8 T cells in Susac syndrome. Whole-study results and caveats: An acknowledgment was made by the study that its TCR sequencing and HLA analysis involved relatively few individuals.

Random hexamers served to reverse transcribe roughly 0.5 to 1 ug RNA. The TCR beta CDR3 was amplified by immunoSEQ multiplex PCR across 54 Vbeta, 13 Jbeta. TCRdb reprocessed the immunoSEQ multiplex PCR reads with MiXCR, giving one entry per CDR3 protein. The profile covers approximately 150,000 distinct CDR3 sequences, with about 90% appearing a single time and 0.065% to 0.085% taken by the ten largest. Between the trimmed V and J ends, which lost 4 bases and 2 bases, there was a span of 8 bases. The CDR3 is 14 amino acids. Germline V gene sequence: CDR1 SGHTA, CDR2 FQGNSA. Sequenced input: CD4+ T cells from PBMCs. This chain connects TRBV7-2 to TRBJ2-2, with unresolved D. This receptor was identified in a human donor in good health. DNA for the CDR3: TGTGCCAGCAGCTATGGTAGCAACACCGGGGAGCTGTTTTTT. This gives the protein CASSYGSNTGELFF.